This TCR beta chain was captured in a study of blood T cell repertoires in COVID-19. Study-level background: PBMCs, B-cell-depleted T cells, or T cells provided the cDNA or gDNA that made up the material.

The CDR3 totals 14 residues. The junction had 5 bases not matched to a gene; V was cut back by 1 base and J by 8 bases. Germline CDR1 is SEHNR and CDR2 is FQNEAQ (reference sequence). Participants' own reports of clinical history determined their cohort assignment. Sequenced by immunoSEQ multiplex PCR; TCRdb stores in-frame clones only, minus some. The sample carries 190,000 or so clones, 65% to 90% recorded once. The rearrangement uses TRBV7-9 and TRBJ2-1; 7 bases line up with TRBD2. The sample comprised PBMCs or T cells enriched from blood (not recorded which). This receptor was obtained from a woman in her thirties who had been exposed to COVID-19. The CDR3 sequence: CASSLGWGGDEQFF. The CDR3 region has the DNA TGTGCCAGCAGCTTAGGCTGGGGGGGGGATGAGCAGTTCTTC. Together with reference TRBV7-9 and TRBJ2-1, the CDR3 gives the full variable domain: DTGVSQNPRHKITKRGQNVTFRCDPISEHNRLYWYRQTLGQGPEFLTYFQNEAQLEKSRLLSDRFSAERPKGSFSTLEIQRTEQGDSAMYLCASSLGWGGDEQFFGPGTRLTVL.